The rows below give T cell receptor beta chains drawn from one sample of a study of T-cell reconstitution after alpha-beta-depleted transplantation in children. TCRdb itself ran the PCR reads through MiXCR, one entry per CDR3 protein. Of roughly 590,000 distinct CDR3 sequences detected, roughly 15% appear once; the ten largest clones hold 0.8% to 1.1%. The sample here was PBMCs from the stem cell graft donor, taken from the stem cell graft. The source of these receptors is a human donor who donated a stem cell graft to a child with acute myeloid leukemia. Both conserved end residues are trimmed from each CDR3.

j_call | v_call | cdr3_aa
TRBJ1-1 | TRBV29-1 | SVEWTGGTEAF
TRBJ2-5 | TRBV7-2 | ASSLPGLEETQY
TRBJ2-1 | TRBV7-3 | ASSLIGNEQF
TRBJ1-1 | TRBV7-9 | ASGPINDPNTEAF
TRBJ1-1 | TRBV11-2 | ASSLWAGHTSGNTEAF
TRBJ2-3 | TRBV14 | ASSSGDMPPDTQY
TRBJ2-3 | TRBV20-1 | SAGPPAGGITDTQY
TRBJ2-7 | TRBV20-1 | SARRGVSYEQY
TRBJ2-1 | TRBV5-1 | ASSLVGTGANNEQF
TRBJ2-4 | TRBV10-3 | AISIDRTKNIQY
TRBJ2-4 | TRBV5-1 | ASSLITTFSGQGANIQY
TRBJ2-5 | TRBV4-1 | ASSQGLGQGGETQY
TRBJ1-1 | TRBV5-1 | ASSFSGQLPTEAF
TRBJ1-1 | TRBV2 | AMRDRGHTEAF
TRBJ1-1 | TRBV4-2 | ASSGQGAPNTEAF
TRBJ2-7 | TRBV20-1 | SARTGSSYEQY
TRBJ1-6 | TRBV20-1 | SASPGSGFGNSPLH
TRBJ1-4 | TRBV18 | ASSSQGLEKLF
TRBJ1-5 | TRBV7-2 | ASSLAQRGGQPQH
TRBJ2-2 | TRBV15 | ATSNPWGLFNTGELF
TRBJ2-7 | TRBV5-5 | ASSLPGRDSSYEQY
TRBJ2-2 | TRBV29-1 | SVEGSGTSTRELF
TRBJ2-1 | TRBV7-6 | ASSLDPFRGGAIDEQF
TRBJ2-1 | TRBV11-1 | ASSLSFVERGGRNEQF
TRBJ2-5 | TRBV29-1 | SVSIARETQY
TRBJ2-4 | TRBV20-1 | SDERRGKARIQY
TRBJ1-1 | TRBV5-1 | ASSIGGIEAF
TRBJ1-2 | TRBV5-1 | ASSTVGGTGGNGYT
TRBJ2-3 | TRBV25-1 | ASSDDRDRTDTQY
TRBJ1-1 | TRBV5-5 | ASSSGTVRNTEAF
TRBJ2-7 | TRBV20-1 | SASFTGTGAYEQY
TRBJ1-5 | TRBV7-2 | ASSSTTYSNQPQH
TRBJ2-6 | TRBV24-1 | ATSAVRTGTAVSGANVLT
TRBJ2-5 | TRBV7-8 | ASSLARAEETQY
TRBJ1-4 | TRBV5-1 | ASSRGPGDEKLF
TRBJ1-2 | TRBV20-1 | SARDYSRQVRYGDYGYT
TRBJ2-1 | TRBV6-1 | ASSRKRRSYNEQF
TRBJ2-1 | TRBV29-1 | SVVATSSYNEQF
TRBJ1-3 | TRBV20-1 | SGSLRDTIY
TRBJ2-3 | TRBV12-3/TRBV12-4 | ASSPARDTQY
TRBJ2-7 | TRBV29-1 | SVDSTGGPYEQY
TRBJ2-3 | TRBV5-5 | ASSLGALLGTDTQY
TRBJ1-5 | TRBV6-2/TRBV6-3 | ASLGGQYNQPQH
TRBJ1-5 | TRBV6-2/TRBV6-3 | ASNWASNRHQPQH
TRBJ1-2 | TRBV9 | ASSLTEGGNGYT